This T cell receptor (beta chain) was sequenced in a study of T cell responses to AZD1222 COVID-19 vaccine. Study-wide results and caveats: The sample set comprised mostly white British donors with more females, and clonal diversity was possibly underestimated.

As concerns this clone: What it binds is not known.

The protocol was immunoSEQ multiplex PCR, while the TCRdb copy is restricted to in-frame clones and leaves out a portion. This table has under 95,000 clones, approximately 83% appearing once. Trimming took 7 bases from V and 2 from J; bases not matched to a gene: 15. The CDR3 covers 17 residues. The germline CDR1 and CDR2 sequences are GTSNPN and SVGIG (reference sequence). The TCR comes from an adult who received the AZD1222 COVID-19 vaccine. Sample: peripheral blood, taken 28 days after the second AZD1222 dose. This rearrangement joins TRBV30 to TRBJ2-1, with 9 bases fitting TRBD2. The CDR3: CASPGLAGGRAYNEQFF. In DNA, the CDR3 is TGTGCCTCTCCGGGGCTCGCGGGGGGGAGGGCCTACAATGAGCAGTTCTTC.